Below are 27 T cell receptor beta chains sequenced from a single sample in a study of radiation and T cells in renal cell carcinoma. Time point meaning: blood 4 weeks post-SBRT, at nephrectomy. Treatment indicated: 15 Gy SBRT to primary tumor, nephrectomy 4 weeks later. Clones were read by immunoSEQ multiplex PCR, and TCRdb kept only the in-frame ones, dropping some. The table records 97,000 or so clones, roughly 82% of them present only once. The material sequenced was blood, taken from a patient whose treatment included radiotherapy and nephrectomy. The receptors here all came from a man in his 60s with renal cell carcinoma.

The chain links TRBV2 to TRBJ2-3; TRBD2 matches 7 bases. Germline V gene lookup returns CDR1 SNHLY and CDR2 FYNNEI. The ends lost 10 bases at V and 0 bases at J; junction bases unmatched: 7. The CDR3 sequence is 14 residues long. CDR3 in amino acids: CATDGRPSTDTQYF. The CDR3 region has the DNA TGTGCCACAGACGGGAGGCCTAGCACAGATACGCAGTATTTT.

The chain couples TRBV6-5 to TRBJ2-5; TRBD2 agrees at 8 bases. The ends lost 4 bases at V and 3 bases at J; junction bases unmatched: 4. The germline CDR1 and CDR2 sequences are MNHEY and SVGAGI. There are 14 residues in the CDR3. In nucleotides, the CDR3 is TGTGCCAGCAGTTGGGGACTAGTCAAAGAGACCCAGTACTTC. It is translated as CASSWGLVKETQYF.

The chain carries TRBV4-2 and TRBJ2-1; perhaps TRBD1 as D (8 bases). Trimming left V 4 bases short and J 8 bases short, with 18 bases between. The CDR3 runs 15 residues. Germline CDR1 is LGHNA and CDR2 is YNFKEQ. The DNA of the CDR3 is TGTGCCAGCAGCCCCCGACAGGGGACTACCGATGAGCAGTTCTTC. Protein sequence: CASSPRQGTTDEQFF.

The V and J genes are TRBV7-8 and TRBJ2-5, with TRBD2 as a possible D gene (6 bases). V was shortened by 5 bases and J by 5 bases, with 12 bases between the two germline ends. Germline lookup yields CDR1 SGHVS and CDR2 FQNEAQ. The CDR3 sequence is 13 residues long. CDR3 bases: TGTGCCAGCAGCGTCGGGAGAAGGGAGACCCAGTACTTC. Translation: CASSVGRRETQYF.

This clone turned up a few times. The J gene is TRBJ2-5, the V gene TRBV30; 8 bases are a match to TRBD2. The CDR3 spans 14 residues. V lost 0 bases to trimming and J lost 5 bases; unmatched junction nucleotides: 5. Germline V gene sequence: CDR1 GTSNPN, CDR2 SVGIG (reference sequence). CDR3 sequence reads: CAWSVGLAGETQYF. The CDR3 bases are TGTGCCTGGAGTGTTGGACTAGCTGGGGAGACCCAGTACTTC.

V gene TRBV6-1 combines with J gene TRBJ1-1; a possible D gene is TRBD1 (5 bases). The germline V gene encodes CDR1 MNHNS and CDR2 SASEGT. The germline V and J ends were trimmed by 7 bases and 4 bases, with 13 bases remaining between them. The CDR3 has 13 residues. The CDR3 coding sequence is TGTGCCAGCACGGGGATCGGGACCACTGAAGCTTTCTTT. Its protein is CASTGIGTTEAFF.

This chain connects TRBV28 to TRBJ1-1; 7 bases line up with TRBD1. Germline V lookup: CDR1 MDHEN, CDR2 SYDVKM. The CDR3 is 16 amino acids. V lost 5 bases to trimming and J lost 2 bases; unmatched junction nucleotides: 11. CDR3 DNA sequence: TGTGCCAGCAGTCCAACGCAGGGACAGCCTAACACTGAAGCTTTCTTT. Translated: CASSPTQGQPNTEAFF.

The V call is TRBV18, the J call TRBJ1-5; D might be TRBD1 (5 bases). The V gene lost 4 bases and the J gene lost 4 bases, with 11 bases spanning the gap. This CDR3 spans 14 amino acids. The germline CDR1 and CDR2 sequences are KGHSH and LQKENI. Here the CDR3 reads CASSRGGLNQPQHF. CDR3 sequence (DNA): TGTGCCAGCTCACGCGGGGGTTTAAATCAGCCCCAGCATTTT. Together with reference TRBV18 and TRBJ1-5, the CDR3 gives the full variable domain: NAGVMQNPRHLVRRRGQEARLRCSPMKGHSHVYWYRQLPEEGLKFMVYLQKENIIDESGMPKERFSAEFPKEGPSILRIQQVVRGDSAAYFCASSRGGLNQPQHFGDGTRLSIL.

The chain combines TRBV28 with TRBJ1-1, with D possibly TRBD1 on 5 matching bases. From germline, CDR1 is MDHEN and CDR2 SYDVKM. The CDR3 sequence is 14 residues long. V was clipped by 6 bases and J by 0 bases, with 11 bases between them. In DNA form, the CDR3 reads TGTGCCAGCAGCGACAGTGGGATGAACACTGAAGCTTTCTTT. Protein sequence: CASSDSGMNTEAFF.

CDR3 in amino acids: CASSVRDSRGYTF. The DNA for the CDR3 is TGTGCCAGCAGCGTCAGGGATTCCCGAGGCTACACCTTC. The chain employs TRBV28 and TRBJ1-2; TRBD1 is a possible D gene (5 bases). CDR1 and CDR2 (germline): MDHEN, SYDVKM. This CDR3 comprises 13 residues. Trimming removed 6 bases from V and 8 bases from J, with 16 bases in between.

The CDR3 spells CASSTHSGVTRKSYNEQFF. DNA for the CDR3: TGTGCCAGCAGCACACACAGCGGGGTGACCCGTAAATCCTACAATGAGCAGTTCTTC. The V gene is TRBV7-6, the J gene TRBJ2-1; 7 bases are a match to TRBD2. Germline V CDR1 and CDR2: SGHVS, FNYEAQ. The CDR3 is 19 amino acids. With 5 bases clipped from V and 1 base from J, the junction kept 17 bases outside the gene matches.

Written as DNA, the CDR3 is TGTGCCAGCAGCCCAGTCACAGGGGGCTGGGGCGCTTCCACTGAAGCTTTCTTT. Amino acid sequence: CASSPVTGGWGASTEAFF. The genes are TRBV28 and TRBJ1-1, with 9 bases identical to TRBD1. The CDR3 consists of 18 residues. V lost 6 bases and J lost 4; bases outside the gene matches: 18. The V gene's germline CDR1 is MDHEN and CDR2 SYDVKM. Full variable domain (outside the CDR3, taken from reference TRBV28 and TRBJ1-1): DVKVTQSSRYLVKRTGEKVFLECVQDMDHENMFWYRQDPGLGLRLIYFSYDVKMKEKGDIPEGYSVSREKKERFSLILESASTNQTSMYLCASSPVTGGWGASTEAFFGQGTRLTVV.

This chain links TRBV7-2 with TRBJ1-4; D gene unclear. Germline CDR1 and CDR2: SGHTA and FQGNSA. With 6 bases removed from V and 0 bases from J, the gap between germline ends came to 11 bases. The CDR3 covers 15 residues. Here the CDR3 reads CASRRSIATNEKLFF. CDR3 sequence (DNA): TGTGCCAGCAGGCGCTCCATTGCAACTAATGAAAAACTGTTTTTT.

V and J are TRBV30 and TRBJ2-2; no firm D call. CDR3 length equals 11 residues. V was clipped by 2 bases and J by 7 bases, with 5 bases between them. In germline, CDR1 is GTSNPN, CDR2 SVGIG (reference sequence). CDR3 coding DNA: TGTGCCTGGAGTTCCGGCGGGGAGCTGTTTTTT. It specifies CAWSSGGELFF.

This rearrangement joins TRBV18 to TRBJ2-7; 10 nucleotides agree with TRBD2. CDR1 is KGHSH, CDR2 LQKENI, per germline. Trimming took 3 bases from V and 5 from J; bases not matched to a gene: 10. CDR3 length: 16 residues. CDR3 protein: CASSPTPSGSNHEQYF. CDR3 DNA sequence: TGTGCCAGCTCACCCACCCCTAGCGGGAGCAACCACGAGCAGTACTTC.

The CDR3 region has the DNA TGCGCCAGCAGCTTGGCGGGGCCAGGAAACACTGAAGCTTTCTTT. Residues: CASSLAGPGNTEAFF. The V call is TRBV5-1, the J call TRBJ1-1, with a tentative D call TRBD1 (5 bases). The CDR3 runs 15 residues. Trimming took 0 bases from V and 2 from J, leaving 11 bases between them. The germline CDR1 and CDR2 sequences are SGHRS and YFSETQ.

The V call is TRBV5-1, the J call TRBJ2-7; D perhaps matches TRBD1 (6 bases). Trimming removed 1 base from V and 2 bases from J, with 10 bases in between. The CDR3 totals 14 residues. Germline V CDR1 and CDR2: SGHRS, YFSETQ. The CDR3 DNA reads TGCGCCAGCAGCTTGAAAGGGGGACCCTACGAGCAGTACTTC. Its translation: CASSLKGGPYEQYF.

This clone was seen only once. This rearrangement joins TRBV6-5 to TRBJ1-2; no firm D call. V lost 6 bases and J lost 5, with 10 bases in between. This CDR3 has 12 amino acids. Germline loops: CDR1 MNHEY, CDR2 SVGAGI. CDR3 sequence (DNA): TGTGCCAGCAGCCCCGGAAGTTATGGCTACACCTTC. It codes for CASSPGSYGYTF.

The rearrangement uses TRBV27 and TRBJ1-5, with 7 bases identical to TRBD1. The CDR3 loop spans 16 amino acids. Germline V gene data show CDR1 as MNHEY and CDR2 as SMNVEV (reference sequence). The junction had 9 bases not matched to a gene; V was cut back by 4 bases and J by 3 bases. Here the CDR3 DNA reads TGTGCCAGCAGTTCCCTGACAGGGAACCCCAATCAGCCCCAGCATTTT. Protein sequence: CASSSLTGNPNQPQHF.

The gene calls are TRBV28 and TRBJ2-7, with a possible D match to TRBD1 (6 bases). Trimming removed 6 bases at V and 1 base at J, with 10 bases between. Germline CDR1 reads MDHEN; CDR2 reads SYDVKM. The CDR3 is made up of 13 amino acids. CDR3 nucleotide sequence: TGTGCCAGCAGGAACAGGGTTTCCTACGAGCAGTACTTC. Amino acids: CASRNRVSYEQYF.

As concerns this clone: The junction does not match germline at one end; this may be a read error. The chain links TRBV5-1 to TRBJ1-3, with TRBD1 matching over 9 bases. The CDR3 is made up of 16 amino acids. Germline CDR1 reads SGHRS; CDR2 reads YFSETQ. CDR3 sequence reads: CASTLGQGHWGNTIYF. The CDR3 DNA reads as TGCGCCAGCACCTTGGGACAGGGCCACTGGGGAAACACCATATATTTT.

In its sample, this clone was seen a few times. Other DNA sequences within the sample encode an identical CDR3. V and J are TRBV18 and TRBJ2-5; D may be TRBD2 (6 bases). The CDR3 is made up of 13 amino acids. From germline, CDR1 is KGHSH and CDR2 LQKENI. V lost 3 bases and J 5 bases, leaving 10 bases between the germline ends. CDR3 loop: CASSPPGEETQYF. The CDR3 coding sequence is TGTGCCAGCTCACCCCCGGGAGAGGAGACCCAGTACTTC.

CDR3 region: CARSVKGQGCGGYTF. In nucleotides, the CDR3 is TGTGCCAGAAGCGTAAAGGGACAGGGGTGTGGTGGCTACACCTTC. The gene calls are TRBV5-3 and TRBJ1-2, with 10 bases identical to TRBD1. Being an ORF, TRBV5-3 has a function that is uncertain. The CDR3 has 15 residues. J lost 7 bases, V lost 4 bases, and 10 bases had no gene match.

V gene TRBV4-1 combines with J gene TRBJ2-3; 8 nucleotides match TRBD1. This CDR3 is 17 amino acids long. The J segment lost 5 bases and the V segment lost 4 bases, leaving 14 bases of the junction unmatched. The germline gives CDR1 MGHRA, CDR2 YSYEKL. The CDR3 protein is CASSLLPGTGRGDTQYF. The CDR3 bases are TGCGCCAGCAGCCTACTCCCAGGGACAGGCCGTGGAGATACGCAGTATTTT.

This clone has a handful of counts. The rearrangement uses TRBV20-1 and TRBJ1-1; D is ambiguous. Trimming took off 5 bases at V and 7 bases at J, with 5 bases between the two ends. The CDR3 is 9 amino acids. CDR1 DFQATT and CDR2 SNEGSKA come from the germline V gene (reference sequence). This CDR3 is CSARFEAFF. In DNA form, the CDR3 reads TGCAGTGCTCGTTTTGAAGCTTTCTTT.

J is TRBJ1-5 and V is TRBV7-2, with 10 bases that match TRBD1. CDR1 and CDR2 (germline): SGHTA, FQGNSA. V lost 7 bases to trimming and J lost 16 bases; unmatched junction nucleotides: 7. The length of the CDR3 is 11 residues. This chain's CDR3 is CASNTGTGEHF. The CDR3 nucleotides are TGTGCCAGCAACACCGGGACAGGGGAACATTTT.

The V and J genes are TRBV20-1 and TRBJ2-1; D is undetermined. The germline gives CDR1 DFQATT, CDR2 SNEGSKA (reference sequence). V shed 6 bases and J shed 4 bases, with 7 bases lying between them. The CDR3 totals 11 residues. CDR3 amino acids: CSARYYNEQFF. Here the CDR3 DNA reads TGCAGTGCCAGATATTACAATGAGCAGTTCTTC.